These 20 T cell receptor beta chains were all obtained from the same sample, sequenced in a study of T cells after yellow fever vaccination. TCRdb re-analysed the 5' RACE reads in MiXCR, keeping a single row per CDR3 protein. The data contain a few hundred thousand distinct CDR3 sequences, 15% to 20% of them singletons. The sequences come from PBMCs, collected before the yellow fever booster vaccination. Receptor source: a man between 18 and 35 years old who received the YFV17D yellow fever vaccine.

The V gene is TRBV12-3 or TRBV12-4, the J gene TRBJ1-1; TRBD1 aligns across 7 bases. V was clipped by 7 bases and J by 5 bases; unmatched bases: 7. The CDR3 spans 13 residues. The chain's CDR3 is CASTKGGETEAFF. CDR3 in DNA: TGTGCCAGCACTAAAGGGGGCGAGACTGAAGCTTTCTTT.

CDR3 bases: TGCGCCAGCAGCACGACACCAGCAACTAATGAAAAACTGTTTTTT. It specifies CASSTTPATNEKLFF. The genes are TRBV5-1 and TRBJ1-4; D not certain. CDR3 size: 15 residues. CDR1 is SGHRS, CDR2 YFSETQ, per germline. The V end was cut by 4 bases, the J end by 0 bases, with 10 bases between.

The V call is TRBV6-2 or TRBV6-3, the J call TRBJ2-7; D is perhaps TRBD1 (5 bases). Trimming removed 10 bases from V and 4 bases from J, with 17 bases in between. The V gene's germline CDR1 is MNHEY and CDR2 SVGEGT. The CDR3 covers 13 residues. In nucleotides, the CDR3 is TGTGCCACCCTCCCCCAGGGTCGTTACGAGCAGTACGTC. Its protein is CATLPQGRYEQYV.

The J gene is TRBJ2-7, the V gene TRBV7-2, with 8 bases aligning to TRBD2. Germline V CDR1 and CDR2: SGHTA, FQGNSA. J lost 6 bases, V lost 1 base, and 5 bases had no gene match. CDR3 length: 14 residues. The CDR3 reads CASSLVGTRGEQYF. CDR3 in DNA: TGTGCCAGCAGCTTAGTAGGGACTAGGGGCGAGCAGTACTTC. The complete variable domain, with remaining parts taken from reference TRBV7-2 and TRBJ2-7, reads GAGVSQSPSNKVTEKGKDVELRCDPISGHTALYWYRQSLGQGLEFLIYFQGNSAPDKSGLPSDRFSAERTGGSVSTLTIQRTQQEDSAVYLCASSLVGTRGEQYFGPGTRLTVT.

The J gene is TRBJ2-2, the V gene TRBV4-3, with D maybe TRBD2 (5 bases). The length of the CDR3 is 16 residues. The V and J ends lost 1 base and 2 bases respectively, with 11 bases between them. The germline V gene encodes CDR1 LGHNA and CDR2 YSLEER. DNA for the CDR3: TGCGCCAGCAGCCAAGGCGGGTCTTATAACACCGGGGAGCTGTTTTTT. Its protein is CASSQGGSYNTGELFF.

This clonotype was found a few times. The chain uses TRBV6-5 and TRBJ1-6, with D uncertain. Germline CDR1 is MNHEY and CDR2 is SVGAGI. The CDR3 has 14 amino acids. V was cut by 5 bases and J by 9 bases, with 14 bases left in between. CDR3 sequence reads: CASSTTVGSSPLHF. CDR3 in DNA: TGTGCCAGCAGTACAACAGTAGGCAGTTCACCCCTCCACTTT.

This clonotype was found many times. The chain is built from TRBV7-9 and TRBJ1-1; D is perhaps TRBD1 (5 bases). Trimming took 2 bases from V and 5 from J, leaving 12 bases between them. Germline CDR1 and CDR2: SEHNR and FQNEAQ (reference sequence). This CDR3 has 14 amino acids. In nucleotides, the CDR3 is TGTGCCAGCAGCTTAAGTCCGACAGAGACTGAAGCTTTCTTT. Translating gives CASSLSPTETEAFF.

V gene TRBV5-1 combines with J gene TRBJ2-5; perhaps TRBD1 as D (5 bases). Trimming shortened V by 4 bases and J by 5 bases, and 15 bases separated the two germline ends. CDR1 is SGHRS and CDR2 is YFSETQ in the germline V gene. The CDR3 totals 14 residues. The CDR3 loop is CASSPLQGRETQYF. The CDR3 nucleotides are TGCGCCAGCAGCCCTTTGCAGGGTAGGGAGACCCAGTACTTC.

This clonotype was seen more than once but under ten times. The V call is TRBV5-4, the J call TRBJ2-5; possibly TRBD2 for D (6 bases). The CDR3 sequence is 16 residues long. CDR1 is SGHNT and CDR2 is YYREEE in the germline V gene (reference sequence). Trimming left V 1 base short and J 2 bases short, with 15 bases between. CDR3 sequence reads: CASSLSLRGEQETQYF. The CDR3 DNA sequence: TGTGCCAGCAGCTTGTCCTTGCGGGGTGAGCAAGAGACCCAGTACTTC.

This clonotype was counted at least ten times. The J gene is TRBJ1-1, the V gene TRBV20-1; weak D call: TRBD1 (6 bases). The CDR3 has 13 amino acids. From germline, CDR1 is DFQATT and CDR2 SNEGSKA (reference sequence). V lost 6 bases and J lost 4, with 15 bases in between. The CDR3 DNA is TGCAGTGCCCCTAGGGGGGCGGTCACTGAAGCTTTCTTT. Translating it yields CSAPRGAVTEAFF.

This clonotype was counted a few times. The chain carries TRBV5-1 and TRBJ2-7, with 7 bases fitting TRBD1. J gave up 3 bases and V 0 bases, and 15 bases lay outside the gene matches. The CDR3 extends over 18 amino acids. Germline V gene sequence: CDR1 SGHRS, CDR2 YFSETQ. The DNA for the CDR3 is TGCGCCAGCAGCTTGGGGGTCAGGGGGAACTCAAGAAGCTACGAGCAGTACTTC. Translation gives CASSLGVRGNSRSYEQYF.

This clonotype has at least ten counts. The DNA for the CDR3 is TGCGCCAGCAGCCTGCCCGGGAGCTACACTGAAGCTTTCTTT. It is translated as CASSLPGSYTEAFF. The chain joins TRBV5-1 to TRBJ1-1; no reliable D call. This CDR3 has 14 residues. Germline CDR1 SGHRS, CDR2 YFSETQ. V was shortened by 4 bases and J by 3 bases, with 13 bases between the two germline ends. Filled out from reference TRBV5-1 and TRBJ1-1, the complete variable domain reads KAGVTQTPRYLIKTRGQQVTLSCSPISGHRSVSWYQQTPGQGLQFLFEYFSETQRNKGNFPGRFSGRQFSNSRSEMNVSTLELGDSALYLCASSLPGSYTEAFFGQGTRLTVV.

This clonotype was counted only a few times. CDR3 region: CASSAASPLSKQFF. CDR3 in DNA: TGTGCCAGCAGTGCCGCCTCCCCTTTGAGTAAGCAGTTCTTC. The V and J genes are TRBV27 and TRBJ2-1; D is unclear. The CDR3 runs to 14 residues. V was cut by 5 bases and J by 11 bases, with 19 bases left in between. Germline V gene lookup returns CDR1 MNHEY and CDR2 SMNVEV (reference sequence).

The V gene is TRBV4-1, the J gene TRBJ1-1, with TRBD1 identical over 7 bases. Trimming removed 5 bases from V and 5 bases from J; junction bases left unmatched: 5. The CDR3 runs 13 residues. Germline CDR1 and CDR2: MGHRA and YSYEKL. CDR3 loop: CASSETGSTEAFF. In nucleotides, the CDR3 is TGCGCCAGCAGCGAGACAGGGAGTACTGAAGCTTTCTTT.

A few counts support this clonotype. The chain employs TRBV9 and TRBJ2-7, with TRBD1 as a possible D gene (5 bases). This CDR3 comprises 14 residues. V was shortened by 4 bases and J by 1 base, with 12 bases between the two germline ends. CDR1 is SGDLS and CDR2 is YYNGEE in the germline V gene. The CDR3 protein is CASSPEQVSYEQYF. In DNA, the CDR3 is TGTGCCAGCAGCCCAGAACAGGTTTCCTACGAGCAGTACTTC.

This clonotype occurred a few times. The V and J genes are TRBV3-1 and TRBJ2-4; no reliable D call. The germline gives CDR1 LGHDT, CDR2 YNNKEL (reference sequence). This CDR3 comprises 11 residues. The V gene lost 2 bases and the J gene lost 7 bases, with 3 bases spanning the gap. This CDR3 reads CASSQQNIQYF. The CDR3 nucleotides are TGTGCCAGCAGCCAACAGAACATTCAGTACTTC.

V and J are TRBV5-6 and TRBJ1-6, with D possibly matching TRBD1 (5 bases). Germline V lookup: CDR1 SGHDT, CDR2 YYEEEE. This CDR3 has 14 amino acids. Trimming cost V 2 bases and J 7 bases, with 10 bases left between them. CDR3 in DNA: TGTGCCAGCAGCTTCTGGGGGGGGAATTCACCCCTCCACTTT. This translates into CASSFWGGNSPLHF.

The chain couples TRBV5-1 to TRBJ2-1, with 8 positions matching TRBD1. The CDR3 totals 16 residues. After removal of 4 bases from V and 1 base from J, the junction contained 7 bases not matched to a gene. The germline CDR1 and CDR2 sequences are SGHRS and YFSETQ. The DNA of the CDR3 is TGCGCCAGCAGCGGGAGGACAGGGAAATCCTACAATGAGCAGTTCTTC. Amino acid sequence: CASSGRTGKSYNEQFF.

This clonotype came up many times. The rearrangement joins TRBV5-1 to TRBJ2-5; D gene uncertain. Deletions cut 4 bases from V and 2 bases from J, with 12 bases between. The CDR3 sequence is 14 residues long. The germline V gene has CDR1 SGHRS and CDR2 YFSETQ. The CDR3 region is CASSVGSIQETQYF. In DNA form, the CDR3 reads TGCGCCAGCAGCGTGGGCTCTATACAAGAGACCCAGTACTTC.

This clonotype was observed a handful of times. The genes are TRBV20-1 and TRBJ1-3, with a weak D call TRBD1 (5 bases). The CDR3 runs to 15 residues. In germline, CDR1 is DFQATT, CDR2 SNEGSKA (reference sequence). The germline V and J ends were trimmed by 0 bases and 3 bases, with 12 bases remaining between them. CDR3 bases: TGCAGTGCTAGAGATCAGGGTACGGGTGGAAACACCATATATTTT. This translates into CSARDQGTGGNTIYF.